This TCR beta chain came from a study of TIL therapy for anti-PD-1-resistant metastatic lung cancer. Regarding time point: pre-treatment sample, taken before nivolumab and TIL therapy. This was the immunoSEQ v3 assay. Some clones are missing from TCRdb's copy, which holds only in-frame ones; the method was immunoSEQ multiplex PCR. This sample carries tens of thousands of clones, under 80% of them seen once, and the ten largest clones take around 6.8%. The receptor comes from a person aged 25 to 80 with non-small cell lung cancer. Sequenced here: blood, sampled at baseline.

The CDR3 loop is CASSPGTTNEKLFF. The CDR3 coding sequence is TGTGCCAGCAGCCCCGGAACAACTAATGAAAAACTGTTTTTT. The rearrangement links TRBV6-5 to TRBJ1-4, with D unresolved. In germline, CDR1 is MNHEY, CDR2 SVGAGI. The CDR3 runs 14 residues. Trimming pared 6 bases from V and 0 bases from J, leaving 8 bases between.